Shown below are 2 T cell receptor beta chains from a single sample sequenced in a study of blood T cells in healthy people across ages. The second PCR ran about 6 to 12 cycles with a sample-barcoded 5' primer and J-beta primers. TCRdb re-derived calls from the 5' RACE reads in MiXCR, one entry per CDR3 protein. The table lists 600,000 to 850,000 distinct CDR3 sequences, about 42% of them singletons. Sequenced input: blood. These receptors came from a woman in her sixties in good health.

The V gene is TRBV4-3, the J gene TRBJ1-1; D is ambiguous. CDR1 and CDR2 (germline): LGHNA, YSLEER. This CDR3 is built from 17 residues. V was trimmed by 0 bases and J by 1 base, leaving 15 bases between them. The CDR3 loop reads CASSQETTRFSNTEAFF. CDR3 in DNA: TGCGCCAGCAGCCAAGAAACCACCCGTTTTTCGAACACTGAAGCTTTCTTT.

This sequence joins TRBV28 and TRBJ2-7; weak D call: TRBD2 (5 bases). Deletions cut 7 bases from V and 4 bases from J, with 14 bases between. The germline gives CDR1 MDHEN, CDR2 SYDVKM. The CDR3 consists of 13 residues. As DNA, the CDR3 is TGTGCCAGCATTCGGACTTCTCCTTACGAGCAGTACTTC. This codes for CASIRTSPYEQYF.